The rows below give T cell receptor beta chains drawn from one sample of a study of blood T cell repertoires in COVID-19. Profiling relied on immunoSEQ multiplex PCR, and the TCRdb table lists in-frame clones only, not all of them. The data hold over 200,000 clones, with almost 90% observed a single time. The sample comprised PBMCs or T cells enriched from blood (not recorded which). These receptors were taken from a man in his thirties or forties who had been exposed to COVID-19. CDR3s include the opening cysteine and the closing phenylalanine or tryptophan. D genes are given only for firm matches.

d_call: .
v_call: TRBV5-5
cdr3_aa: CASSLEWPGVVTEAFF

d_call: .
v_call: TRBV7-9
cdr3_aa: CASSPGSTWDIQYF

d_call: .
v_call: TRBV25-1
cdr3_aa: CASSEYLGGADTQYF

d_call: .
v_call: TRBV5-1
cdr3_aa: CASSLDGQSYNEQFF

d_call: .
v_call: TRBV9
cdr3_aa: CASSVDEGNQETQYF

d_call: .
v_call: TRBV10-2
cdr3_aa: CASSDRTGANVLTF

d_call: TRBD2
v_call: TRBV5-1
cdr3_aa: CASNRGGYNEQFF

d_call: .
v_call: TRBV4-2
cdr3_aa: CASSQDLAVSPLHF

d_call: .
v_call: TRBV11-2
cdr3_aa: CASSQRQANTEAFF

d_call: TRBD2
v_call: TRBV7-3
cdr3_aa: CASSSSGGVADTQYF

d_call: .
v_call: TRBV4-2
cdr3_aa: CASSQDRQLREKLFF

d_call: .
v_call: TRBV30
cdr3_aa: CAWIRQENYEQYF

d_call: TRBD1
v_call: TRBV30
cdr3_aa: CAWSSNAGGKGYTF

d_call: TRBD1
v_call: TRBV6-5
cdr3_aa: CASSYKGQGAEKLFF

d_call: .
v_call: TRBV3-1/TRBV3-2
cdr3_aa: CASSQLQETQYF

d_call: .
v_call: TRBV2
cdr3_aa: CASSEQGYTEAFF

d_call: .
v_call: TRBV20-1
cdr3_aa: CSARDWGKLFF

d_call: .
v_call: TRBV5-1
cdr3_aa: CASSLVGGMNTEAFF

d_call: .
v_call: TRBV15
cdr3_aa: CATSSLWAGYNTDTQYF

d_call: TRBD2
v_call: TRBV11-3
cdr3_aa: CASSLPGGAYEQYF

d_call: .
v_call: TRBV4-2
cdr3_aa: CASSQDKGQYSGNTIYF

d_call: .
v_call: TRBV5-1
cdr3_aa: CASSAWAGRGNTEAFF

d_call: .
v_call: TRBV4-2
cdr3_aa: CASSKDPPGSGNTIYF

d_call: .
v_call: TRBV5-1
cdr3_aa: CASSPNSGLWDSPLHF

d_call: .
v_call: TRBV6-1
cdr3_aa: CASSDQGLNEQFF

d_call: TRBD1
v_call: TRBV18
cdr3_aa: CASSPPFTGTVYGYTF

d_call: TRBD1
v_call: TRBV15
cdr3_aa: CATSRRTGDQPQHF

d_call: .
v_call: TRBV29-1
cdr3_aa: CSVERGQIYNEQFF

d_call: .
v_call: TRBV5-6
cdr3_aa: CASSLFGGSGYEQYF

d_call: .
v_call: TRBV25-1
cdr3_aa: CASSEFMGGYNSPLHF

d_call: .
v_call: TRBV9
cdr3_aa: CASRGGGETQYF

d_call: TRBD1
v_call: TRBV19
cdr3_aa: CASTVDRAQPQHF

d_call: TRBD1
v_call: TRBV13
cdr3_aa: CASSSSAGQGTDTQYF

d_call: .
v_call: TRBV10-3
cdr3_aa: CAITPDTSGNSPLHF

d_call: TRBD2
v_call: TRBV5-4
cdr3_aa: CASSKGTSGAFGGFEQYF

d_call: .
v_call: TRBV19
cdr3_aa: CASKGHRTWDEQFF

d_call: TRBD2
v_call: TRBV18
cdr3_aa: CASSPLGLADNEQFF